This T cell receptor beta chain derives from a study of blood T cell repertoires in COVID-19 (dated by TCRdb to about 2020). Describing the broader study: Samples covering the acute and convalescent phases of COVID-19 were provided by collaborators in the United States, Italy and Spain. Deeply sampled blood TCRbeta repertoires from subjects exposed to, actively infected with, or recovered from COVID-19 were included in the dataset. A de-identified subject ID, COVID-19 status, age in years and sex were almost always included in the sample metadata. Samples were obtained from the ongoing ImmuneRACE study (first 160 participants) and from 1,254 subjects provided by 6 global collaborators. The repertoires were made available in a free public database intended to serve as a resource for research on the immune response to SARS-CoV-2. The prospective study material was composed of cDNA or gDNA derived from T cells, B-cell-depleted T cells, or PBMCs. Where available, HLA class I and class II types were obtained from metadata supplied by the sample provider rather than from assay-based typing. What the study reported, not specific to this receptor: The amount of clinical and demographic metadata varied by source and participant and was provided uncurated.

TCRbeta CDR3 regions were amplified from genomic DNA using the immunoSEQ Assay, a bias-controlled multiplex PCR. In the paper's pipeline: The number of nucleated cells in each sample was estimated from the amplification of reference gene primers within the assay. To quantify the absolute abundance of each unique TCRbeta CDR3 rearrangement, sequence reads were collapsed and filtered. For each sample, productive Simpson clonality was calculated as the square root of Simpson's diversity index over productive rearrangements. Imported from immuneACCESS, the table was reduced by TCRdb to in-frame sequences with V and J called. These copies leave out some clones; in studies compared against another copy, an unresolved V gene accounts for under half, and the cause of the remainder is not known. Clone size and the V and J calls come from that table; the DNA yielded D and trimming. This sample has 350,000 to 400,000 clones in its table, and roughly 88% of those were observed once. The top ten constitute 0.9% to 1% of the sample.

Participants in the prospective study were enrolled through a virtual design, were aged about 18 to 90 years, and lived in roughly 24 United States geographic areas. In the prospective study, participants were assigned to cohorts based on the clinical history participants reported in a screening survey and a study questionnaire. In the prospective study, mobile phlebotomists collected whole blood, serum and a nasopharyngeal or oropharyngeal swab from each participant. Over a roughly two-month period, participants in the prospective study had the option of providing additional blood draws and questionnaires. Before DNA extraction, blood samples from the prospective study were shipped at room temperature or frozen. Comment on this clone: The antigen it binds to is not known. The sample holds no much larger clone one base away, and base qualities are not on file.

Sequencing was performed on PBMCs or T cells enriched from blood (not recorded which). The source is a woman aged 25 to 45 with acute COVID-19.

The bases read TGTGCCAGCAGCCCCCGGACACTTCAAGGCGGCAATCAGCCCCAGCATTTT. Protein translation: CASSPRTLQGGNQPQHF. The chain couples TRBV7-2 to TRBJ1-5, with TRBD1 as a weak D call on 5 bases. CDR1 and CDR2 (SGHTA, FQGNSA) derive from the germline V gene. The CDR3 has 17 amino acids, counting the end cysteine and phenylalanine. Only CDR3 DNA is held: 51 bases, read in frame from base 1. Relative to germline, V is 5 bases shorter and J is 2 bases shorter, with 19 bases between their ends. The variable domain in full, with residues beyond the CDR3 obtained from the reference TRBV7-2 and TRBJ1-5 genes, is GAGVSQSPSNKVTEKGKDVELRCDPISGHTALYWYRQSLGQGLEFLIYFQGNSAPDKSGLPSDRFSAERTGGSVSTLTIQRTQQEDSAVYLCASSPRTLQGGNQPQHFGDGTRLSIL.